This TCR beta chain was identified during a study of blood T cells in healthy people across ages. General observations from the study: Compared with aged donors, long-lived donors showed fewer expanded clones, suggesting selection.

As concerns this clonotype: Its cognate antigen is unknown.

This CDR3 is 16 amino acids long. The germline V gene encodes CDR1 MNHNS and CDR2 SASEGT. V was clipped by 2 bases and J by 4 bases; unmatched bases: 6. Combining a sample-barcoded 5' primer with a J-beta primer mix, a second PCR ran for roughly 6 to 11 cycles. Tagging of each cDNA molecule was performed by a template-switch adaptor with 12 random nucleotides. TCRdb fed the 5' RACE reads into MiXCR, producing one record per CDR3 protein. The sample yields about 380,000 distinct CDR3 sequences, over 45% seen once. This TCR was recovered from a man aged 55 to 70 in good health. The J gene is TRBJ2-1, the V gene TRBV6-1; 9 bases agree with TRBD2. Sequenced: blood. The CDR3 DNA follows: TGTGCCAGCAGTGAACAGACTAGCGGACTGTACAATGAGCAGTTCTTC. Encoded protein: CASSEQTSGLYNEQFF.